Below, 26 T cell receptor beta chains from the same sample are listed, as sequenced in a study of OX40 agonist ivuxolimab in advanced cancers. Some clones are missing from TCRdb's copy, which holds only in-frame ones; the method was immunoSEQ multiplex PCR. The sample consists of about 70,000 clones, 80% to 90% of them appearing once. The material sequenced was CD4+ or CD8+ T cells sorted from blood, taken in a trial of the OX40 agonist ivuxolimab. Source of these receptors: an adult with an advanced solid tumor such as melanoma, head and neck, liver or kidney cancer.

The chain is built from TRBV7-9 and TRBJ1-4; 10 positions agree with TRBD1. Germline V CDR1 and CDR2: SEHNR, FQNEAQ (reference sequence). V lost 1 base, J lost 2 bases, and 1 base stayed unmatched. This CDR3 has 16 residues. The CDR3 sequence: CASSLGDRGTNEKLFF. CDR3 nucleotide sequence: TGTGCCAGCAGCTTAGGGGACAGGGGTACTAATGAAAAACTGTTTTTT.

The J gene is TRBJ1-2, the V gene TRBV27; 7 bases are shared with TRBD1. The junction had 8 bases not matched to a gene; V was cut back by 6 bases and J by 4 bases. CDR1 and CDR2 from the germline V gene are MNHEY and SMNVEV (reference sequence). The CDR3 extends over 14 amino acids. CDR3 nucleotides: TGTGCCAGCAGGCCAACAGGGGCTGGCTATGGCTACACCTTC. Its protein is CASRPTGAGYGYTF.

V is TRBV14 and J is TRBJ2-2, with D perhaps matching TRBD2 (6 bases). V lost 1 base to trimming and J lost 6 bases, with 6 bases between them. The CDR3 has 13 amino acids. CDR1 is SGHDN and CDR2 is FVKESK in the germline V gene. In nucleotides, the CDR3 is TGTGCCAGCAGCCAAGGGGGGGCCGGGGAGCTGTTTTTT. Translated, it gives CASSQGGAGELFF. Using reference TRBV14 and TRBJ2-2 for the parts outside the CDR3, the full variable domain is EAGVTQFPSHSVIEKGQTVTLRCDPISGHDNLYWYRRVMGKEIKFLLHFVKESKQDESGMPNNRFLAERTGGTYSTLKVQPAELEDSGVYFCASSQGGAGELFFGEGSRLTVL.

The chain uses TRBV19 and TRBJ1-4; D is unclear. The CDR3 spans 14 residues. The V and J ends lost 3 bases and 0 bases respectively, with 5 bases between them. Germline CDR1 LNHDA, CDR2 SQIVND (reference sequence). The CDR3 coding sequence is TGTGCCAGTAGTATTGCTGCAACTAATGAAAAACTGTTTTTT. Translated, it gives CASSIAATNEKLFF.

V gene TRBV11-2 combines with J gene TRBJ1-2; D may be TRBD1 (5 bases). CDR3 length equals 12 residues. Germline V gene lookup returns CDR1 SGHAT and CDR2 FQNNGV. Trimming took 5 bases from V and 8 from J, leaving 12 bases between them. DNA of the CDR3: TGTGCCAGCAGCCCATCGACAGACGGCTACACCTTC. This gives the protein CASSPSTDGYTF.

The chain has TRBV4-1 and TRBJ1-4; D is perhaps TRBD1 (6 bases). V shed 2 bases and J shed 4 bases, with 14 bases lying between them. From germline, CDR1 is MGHRA and CDR2 YSYEKL. The CDR3 is 16 residues long. CDR3 nucleotide sequence: TGCGCCAGCAGCCAAAGCTCACAGGGCAATAATGAAAAACTGTTTTTT. It encodes CASSQSSQGNNEKLFF.

The rearrangement uses TRBV5-1 and TRBJ1-1; D is perhaps TRBD1 (5 bases). Trimming removed 0 bases from V and 4 bases from J, with 10 bases in between. Germline CDR1 reads SGHRS; CDR2 reads YFSETQ. The CDR3 is made up of 14 amino acids. The CDR3 DNA sequence: TGCGCCAGCAGCTTGGACGGGGGGTTCACTGAAGCTTTCTTT. It specifies CASSLDGGFTEAFF.

The chain uses TRBV14 and TRBJ2-5; 7 bases agree with TRBD1. CDR1 and CDR2 (germline): SGHDN, FVKESK. CDR3 length: 15 residues. The V segment lost 2 bases and the J segment 1 base; nucleotides outside the gene matches: 4. CDR3 nucleotide sequence: TGTGCCAGCAGCCAATTAACAGGGGCCCAAGAGACCCAGTACTTC. It encodes CASSQLTGAQETQYF.

The chain has TRBV19 and TRBJ2-3, with D hard to call. With 0 bases removed from V and 3 bases from J, the gap between germline ends came to 10 bases. Germline V lookup: CDR1 LNHDA, CDR2 SQIVND (reference sequence). This CDR3 comprises 15 residues. CDR3 loop: CASSIEGSRTDTQYF. DNA for the CDR3: TGTGCCAGTAGTATAGAGGGTTCGCGGACAGATACGCAGTATTTT.

This chain links TRBV5-4 with TRBJ2-5; D possibly corresponds to TRBD1 (5 bases). Germline assignment: CDR1 SGHNT and CDR2 YYREEE (reference sequence). CDR3 length: 14 amino acids. The V end lost 0 bases, the J end lost 1 base, and 7 bases lay between the germline ends. The CDR3 coding sequence is TGTGCCAGCAGCTTGGACAGGCGCCAAGAGACCCAGTACTTC. This encodes CASSLDRRQETQYF.

The chain recombines TRBV6-1 with TRBJ2-7, with a tentative D call TRBD2 (5 bases). This CDR3 has 13 amino acids. Germline V gene sequence: CDR1 MNHNS, CDR2 SASEGT. Trimming pared 5 bases from V and 3 bases from J, leaving 11 bases between. The CDR3 bases are TGTGCCAGCAGTACCGGGGAGATCTACGAGCAGTACTTC. Protein: CASSTGEIYEQYF.

On this clone: Different DNA sequences within this sample yield the same CDR3. This chain connects TRBV9 to TRBJ2-3; D ambiguous. The CDR3 length is 12 residues. CDR1 and CDR2 (germline): SGDLS, YYNGEE. The germline V and J ends were trimmed by 3 bases and 1 base, with 3 bases remaining between them. This CDR3 is CASSGGTDTQYF. The CDR3 DNA follows: TGTGCCAGCAGCGGAGGCACAGATACGCAGTATTTT.

This sequence joins TRBV4-3 and TRBJ2-2; no reliable D call. CDR3 size: 15 residues. CDR1 is LGHNA and CDR2 is YSLEER in the germline V gene. The V end was cut by 1 base, the J end by 3 bases, with 9 bases between. CDR3 nucleotides: TGCGCCAGCAGCCAAGTACGAGAAGACACCGGGGAGCTGTTTTTT. Amino acid sequence: CASSQVREDTGELFF.

This clone was seen just once. V usage is TRBV6-5 and J usage is TRBJ1-3; D is unresolved. Germline V gives CDR1 MNHEY, CDR2 SVGAGI. With 0 bases removed from V and 1 base from J, the gap between germline ends came to 10 bases. The CDR3 extends over 16 amino acids. The CDR3 sequence: CASSYSVSRSGNTIYF. DNA for the CDR3: TGTGCCAGCAGTTACTCGGTATCTCGATCTGGAAACACCATATATTTT.

The chain has TRBV5-8 and TRBJ1-5, with no clear D. V gave up 0 bases and J gave up 7 bases, with 8 bases separating them. There are 13 residues in the CDR3. Germline V CDR1 and CDR2: SGHTS, YDEGEE. CDR3 nucleotide sequence: TGTGCCAGCAGCTTGGCCGTGGAGCAGCCCCAGCATTTT. Its protein is CASSLAVEQPQHF.

A single count supports this clone. At one of its ends the junction is not consistent with the germline gene, which may arise from a read error. The chain employs TRBV2 and TRBJ1-1; TRBD1 agrees at 8 bases. Germline CDR1 and CDR2: SNHLY and FYNNEI. The CDR3 loop spans 14 amino acids. CDR3 residues: CASTEGQGWAEAFF. CDR3 DNA: TGTGCCAGCACTGAAGGACAGGGTTGGGCTGAAGCTTTCTTT.

The chain uses TRBV4-3 and TRBJ1-1; 8 positions agree with TRBD1. J was trimmed by 5 bases and V by 4 bases; bases with no gene match: 9. This CDR3 spans 15 amino acids. From germline, CDR1 is LGHNA and CDR2 YSLEER. The CDR3 loop reads CASSPGNRGWTEAFF. In DNA, the CDR3 is TGCGCCAGCAGCCCCGGCAACAGGGGGTGGACTGAAGCTTTCTTT.

J is TRBJ2-7 and V is TRBV11-2, with 13 bases identical to TRBD2. The junction had 10 bases not matched to a gene; V was cut back by 5 bases and J by 3 bases. Looked up from germline, CDR1 is SGHAT and CDR2 is FQNNGV. This CDR3 has 17 residues. CDR3 in DNA: TGTGCCAGCAGCGAAAGTCTTGGGACTAGCGGGAACTACGAGCAGTACTTC. It translates to CASSESLGTSGNYEQYF. Variable domain in full (rest from reference TRBV11-2 and TRBJ2-7): EAGVAQSPRYKIIEKRQSVAFWCNPISGHATLYWYQQILGQGPKLLIQFQNNGVVDDSQLPKDRFSAERLKGVDSTLKIQPAKLEDSAVYLCASSESLGTSGNYEQYFGPGTRLTVT.

This clone was seen a single time. V usage is TRBV11-2 and J usage is TRBJ1-2; possible D gene TRBD1, 5 bases. V lost 5 bases and J 4 bases, leaving 14 bases between the germline ends. The CDR3 spans 14 residues. Germline lookup yields CDR1 SGHAT and CDR2 FQNNGV. The CDR3 is CASSHRGGFYGYTF. DNA of the CDR3: TGTGCCAGCAGCCATCGTGGGGGGTTCTATGGCTACACCTTC.

The chain employs TRBV5-6 and TRBJ2-1; D gene ambiguous. Trimming removed 6 bases from V and 1 base from J, with 26 bases in between. CDR3 length equals 19 residues. Germline V gene lookup returns CDR1 SGHDT and CDR2 YYEEEE. This CDR3 reads CASTSLDYASSISYNEQFF. In DNA form, the CDR3 reads TGTGCCAGCACCTCCCTGGATTACGCGTCCTCAATATCCTACAATGAGCAGTTCTTC.

A remark on this clone: One base separates it from a far larger clone, so it is likely a read error. Other nucleotide sequences in the sample specify the same CDR3. V is TRBV7-9 and J is TRBJ2-7, with D possibly matching TRBD2 (5 bases). CDR1 and CDR2 from the germline V gene are SEHNR and FQNEAQ (reference sequence). V was cut by 5 bases and J by 6 bases, with 23 bases left in between. The CDR3 length is 16 residues. This chain's CDR3 is CASSQVVGVISLEQYF. CDR3 coding DNA: TGTGCCAGCAGCCAAGTTGTGGGAGTCATTTCTCTCGAGCAGTACTTC.

The J gene is TRBJ1-6, the V gene TRBV19; a possible D gene is TRBD1 (5 bases). V lost 3 bases, J lost 12 bases, and 15 bases lay in between. CDR1 is LNHDA, CDR2 SQIVND, per germline (reference sequence). The CDR3 runs to 14 residues. The DNA of the CDR3 is TGTGCCAGTAGTATTCAGGAGCGGGGGGGACCCCTCCACTTT. Protein product: CASSIQERGGPLHF.

This rearrangement joins TRBV7-3 to TRBJ2-1, with 7 bases lining up with TRBD1. The CDR3 is 14 residues long. CDR1 is SGHTA and CDR2 is FQGTGA in the germline V gene. Trimming removed 5 bases from V and 4 bases from J; junction bases left unmatched: 5. The CDR3 reads CASSETDRYNEQFF. The CDR3 DNA reads TGTGCCAGCAGCGAGACGGACAGGTACAATGAGCAGTTCTTC.

This clone was seen more than once but under ten times. V and J are TRBV7-9 and TRBJ2-2; D is uncertain. V dropped 5 bases and J dropped 4 bases, with 23 bases sitting between them. Germline values: CDR1 SEHNR, CDR2 FQNEAQ (reference sequence). The CDR3 consists of 18 residues. Here the CDR3 DNA reads TGTGCCAGCAGCACTGCCCTTGGGATAGTCCCGGGCACCGGGGAGCTGTTTTTT. Its translation: CASSTALGIVPGTGELFF.

V is TRBV15 and J is TRBJ2-7, with TRBD2 identical over 14 bases. The germline V gene encodes CDR1 LNHNV and CDR2 YYDKDF (reference sequence). V dropped 1 base and J dropped 7; count of bases not matched to a gene: 6. This CDR3 comprises 16 residues. The CDR3 spells CATSRGGGLAGDEQYF. Here the CDR3 DNA reads TGTGCCACCAGCAGAGGGGGGGGACTAGCGGGAGATGAGCAGTACTTC.

The rearrangement uses TRBV11-1 and TRBJ2-5, with D uncertain. This CDR3 is built from 15 residues. V was trimmed by 2 bases and J by 5 bases, leaving 15 bases between them. Germline loops: CDR1 SGHAT, CDR2 FQDESV (reference sequence). CDR3 DNA sequence: TGTGCCAGCAGCTTACATTCGATAGGACCGGAGACCCAGTACTTC. Amino acids: CASSLHSIGPETQYF.